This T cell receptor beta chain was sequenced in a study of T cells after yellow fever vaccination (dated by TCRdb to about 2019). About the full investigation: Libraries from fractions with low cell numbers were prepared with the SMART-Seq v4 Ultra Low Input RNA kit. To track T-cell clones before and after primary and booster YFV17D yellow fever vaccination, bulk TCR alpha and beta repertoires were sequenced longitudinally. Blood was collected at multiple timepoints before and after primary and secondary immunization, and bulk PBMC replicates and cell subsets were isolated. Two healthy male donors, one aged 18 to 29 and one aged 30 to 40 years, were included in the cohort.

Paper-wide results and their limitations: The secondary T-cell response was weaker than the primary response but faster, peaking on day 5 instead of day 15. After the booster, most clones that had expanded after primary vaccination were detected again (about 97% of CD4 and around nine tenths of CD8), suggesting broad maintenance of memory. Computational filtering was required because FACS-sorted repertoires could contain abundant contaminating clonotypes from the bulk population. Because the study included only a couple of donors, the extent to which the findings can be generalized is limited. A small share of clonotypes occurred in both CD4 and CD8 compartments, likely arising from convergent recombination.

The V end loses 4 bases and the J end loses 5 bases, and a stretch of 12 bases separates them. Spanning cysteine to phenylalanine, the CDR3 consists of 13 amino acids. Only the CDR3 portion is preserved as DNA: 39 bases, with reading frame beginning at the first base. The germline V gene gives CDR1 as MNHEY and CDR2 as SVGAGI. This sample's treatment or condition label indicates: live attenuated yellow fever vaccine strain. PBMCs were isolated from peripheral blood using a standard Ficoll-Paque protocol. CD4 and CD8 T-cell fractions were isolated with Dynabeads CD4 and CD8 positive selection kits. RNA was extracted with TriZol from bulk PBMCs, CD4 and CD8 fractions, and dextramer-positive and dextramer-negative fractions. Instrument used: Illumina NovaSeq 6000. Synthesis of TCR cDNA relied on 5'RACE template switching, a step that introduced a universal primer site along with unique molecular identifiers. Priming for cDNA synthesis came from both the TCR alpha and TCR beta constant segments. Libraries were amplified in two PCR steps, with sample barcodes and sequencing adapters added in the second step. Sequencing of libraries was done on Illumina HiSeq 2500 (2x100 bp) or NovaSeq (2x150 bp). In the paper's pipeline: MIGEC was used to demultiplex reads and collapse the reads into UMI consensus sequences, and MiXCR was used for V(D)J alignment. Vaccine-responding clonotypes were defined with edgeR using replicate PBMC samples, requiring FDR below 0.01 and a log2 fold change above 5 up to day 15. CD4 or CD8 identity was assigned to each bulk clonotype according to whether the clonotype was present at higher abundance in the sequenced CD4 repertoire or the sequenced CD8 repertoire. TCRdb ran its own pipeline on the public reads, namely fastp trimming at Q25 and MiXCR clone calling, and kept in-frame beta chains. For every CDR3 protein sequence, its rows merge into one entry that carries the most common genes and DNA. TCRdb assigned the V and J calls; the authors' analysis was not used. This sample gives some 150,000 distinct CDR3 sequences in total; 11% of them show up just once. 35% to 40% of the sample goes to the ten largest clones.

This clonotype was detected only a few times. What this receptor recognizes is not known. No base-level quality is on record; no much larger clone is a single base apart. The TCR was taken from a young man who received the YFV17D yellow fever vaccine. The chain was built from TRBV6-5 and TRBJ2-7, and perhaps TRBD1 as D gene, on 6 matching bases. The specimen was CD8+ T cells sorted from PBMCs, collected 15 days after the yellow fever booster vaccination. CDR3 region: CASSFRGIHEQYF. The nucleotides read TGTGCCAGCAGTTTCAGGGGTATACACGAGCAGTACTTC.